The 21 T cell receptor beta chains given below trace back to one sample, sequenced in a study of blood T cell repertoires in COVID-19. Data came from immunoSEQ multiplex PCR; TCRdb stores just in-frame clones and leaves some out. In the table there are 35,000 to 40,000 clones, more than 70% of which are singletons. The specimen was peripheral blood. The receptors derive from a man aged 65 to 85 with active COVID-19.

The rearrangement uses TRBV5-4 and TRBJ2-7, with 10 bases aligning to TRBD2. In germline, CDR1 is SGHNT, CDR2 YYREEE (reference sequence). The trim removed 3 bases at V and 9 bases at J, leaving 15 bases unmatched. The CDR3 has 16 residues. CDR3 protein: CASSSNRGLAGAMQYF. CDR3 in DNA: TGTGCCAGCAGCTCAAATAGGGGGCTAGCGGGAGCAATGCAGTACTTC.

The chain combines TRBV9 with TRBJ2-1, with a possible D match to TRBD2 (7 bases). This CDR3 is 17 amino acids long. Trimming shortened V by 3 bases and J by 4 bases, and 20 bases separated the two germline ends. Germline CDR1 and CDR2: SGDLS and YYNGEE. The CDR3 nucleotides read TGTGCCAGCAGCGGGACTAGGCGGGACACCAAGTACAATGAGCAGTTCTTC. Translation gives CASSGTRRDTKYNEQFF.

The chain links TRBV25-1 to TRBJ1-1; D gene ambiguous. CDR1 is MGHDK and CDR2 is SYGVNS in the germline V gene. V shed 4 bases and J shed 3 bases, with 21 bases lying between them. CDR3 length: 17 residues. The CDR3 reads CASSGVLRGLWHTEAFF. The DNA for the CDR3 is TGTGCCAGCAGTGGGGTACTACGAGGGTTGTGGCACACTGAAGCTTTCTTT.

This chain joins TRBV28 and TRBJ2-3; 9 nucleotides align to TRBD2. Germline V lookup: CDR1 MDHEN, CDR2 SYDVKM. The CDR3 spans 13 residues. V dropped 3 bases and J dropped 11; count of bases not matched to a gene: 6. In DNA form, the CDR3 reads TGTGCCAGCAGTTTGGGTGCGGGGGGGAAGCAGTATTTT. Its translation: CASSLGAGGKQYF.

CDR3 amino acids: CASSSTGRKREAFF. The CDR3 DNA follows: TGTGCCAGCAGTTCCACAGGGCGGAAAAGGGAAGCTTTCTTT. This rearrangement joins TRBV6-5 to TRBJ1-1; D possibly corresponds to TRBD1 (6 bases). CDR3 size: 14 residues. Trimming took off 4 bases at V and 8 bases at J, with 17 bases between the two ends. Per germline, CDR1 MNHEY and CDR2 SVGAGI.

The chain employs TRBV3-1 (or the pseudogene TRBV3-2) and TRBJ1-2; TRBD1 is a possible D gene (5 bases). V was pared by 4 bases and J by 0 bases, with 15 bases between. The CDR3 has 16 amino acids. Germline V gene sequence: CDR1 LGHDT, CDR2 YNNKEL (reference sequence). CDR3 region: CASSPYPRRANYGYTF. In nucleotides, the CDR3 is TGTGCCAGCAGCCCCTACCCTCGCAGGGCTAACTATGGCTACACCTTC.

The chain links TRBV11-3 to TRBJ2-7; 12 bases fit TRBD2. V shed 3 bases, J shed 2 bases, and the junction held 2 bases outside the gene matches. The CDR3 has 15 residues. Looked up from germline, CDR1 is SGHNT and CDR2 is YENEEA. The CDR3 DNA reads as TGTGCCAGCAGCTTTTCTAGCGGGAGGGCCTACGAGCAGTACTTC. Amino acid sequence: CASSFSSGRAYEQYF.

V gene TRBV2 combines with J gene TRBJ2-1; TRBD2 might be the D (6 bases). Trimming took off 7 bases at V and 4 bases at J, with 14 bases between the two ends. The CDR3 spans 14 residues. Germline V CDR1 and CDR2: SNHLY, FYNNEI. The CDR3 loop is CASKGTFSYNEQFF. The CDR3 DNA sequence: TGTGCCAGCAAAGGGACTTTTTCTTACAATGAGCAGTTCTTC.

This chain connects TRBV23-1 to TRBJ2-7, with D possibly being TRBD1 (7 bases). TRBV23-1 is treated as an ORF (open reading frame) with a function not yet certain. The CDR3 has 16 amino acids. Trimming took 8 bases from V and 6 from J, leaving 26 bases between them. The CDR3 is CASVTRGTAKTCEQYF. The CDR3, as DNA: TGCGCCAGCGTAACTCGCGGGACAGCCAAAACGTGCGAGCAGTACTTC.

V gene TRBV14 combines with J gene TRBJ1-1; 7 bases match TRBD1. Germline loops: CDR1 SGHDN, CDR2 FVKESK. The V gene end was trimmed by 2 bases and the J gene end by 1 base; junction bases not matched to a gene: 7. CDR3 length: 16 residues. The CDR3 DNA sequence: TGTGCCAGCAGCCAAATCAACAGACAGGGGAACACTGAAGCTTTCTTT. Translated: CASSQINRQGNTEAFF.

The V call is TRBV18, the J call TRBJ2-1; the match to TRBD2 covers 10 bases. This CDR3 has 16 amino acids. The junction had 9 bases not matched to a gene; V was cut back by 3 bases and J by 7 bases. The germline V gene encodes CDR1 KGHSH and CDR2 LQKENI. Here the CDR3 reads CASSPPGTSVSNEQFF. The CDR3 DNA reads as TGTGCCAGCTCACCCCCCGGGACTAGCGTTTCTAATGAGCAGTTCTTC.

V gene TRBV5-8 combines with J gene TRBJ2-7; 7 bases fit TRBD1. V lost 4 bases to trimming and J lost 2 bases; unmatched junction nucleotides: 9. Germline lookup yields CDR1 SGHTS and CDR2 YDEGEE. CDR3 length: 15 residues. Here the CDR3 reads CASSNRDRIPYEQYF. CDR3 nucleotides: TGTGCCAGCAGCAACCGGGACAGAATTCCCTACGAGCAGTACTTC.

The sample holds one count of this clone. The J gene is TRBJ1-5, the V gene TRBV5-8; 8 nucleotides match TRBD1. CDR1 SGHTS and CDR2 YDEGEE come from the germline V gene. The CDR3 is made up of 16 amino acids. V trimming: 4 bases; J trimming: 1 base; junction bases outside the gene matches: 7. Written as DNA, the CDR3 is TGTGCCAGCAGCACCGGACAGGGCGCCAGCAATCAGCCCCAGCATTTT. Its protein is CASSTGQGASNQPQHF.

The J gene is TRBJ2-5, the V gene TRBV25-1; tentative D call: TRBD1 (7 bases). Trimming cost V 3 bases and J 5 bases, with 16 bases left between them. CDR1 is MGHDK, CDR2 SYGVNS, per germline. The CDR3 length is 15 residues. As DNA, the CDR3 is TGTGCCAGCAGTGACCCTCGGAGGGGGCTCGAGACCCAGTACTTC. Encoded protein: CASSDPRRGLETQYF.

This clone appeared once. This chain connects TRBV3-1 (or the pseudogene TRBV3-2) to TRBJ2-5; D gene ambiguous. The germline V gene encodes CDR1 LGHDT and CDR2 YNNKEL (reference sequence). The CDR3 consists of 14 residues. Trimming removed 0 bases at V and 5 bases at J, with 10 bases between. The CDR3 region has the DNA TGTGCCAGCAGCCAAGAACCAGTTGGCGAGACCCAGTACTTC. This encodes CASSQEPVGETQYF.

The genes are TRBV7-2 and TRBJ2-7, with 8 bases aligning to TRBD2. Germline V gene data show CDR1 as SGHTA and CDR2 as FQGNSA. V lost 1 base, J lost 1 base, and 6 bases stayed unmatched. The CDR3 contains 16 residues. The CDR3 is CASSLGGSGKSYEQYF. The CDR3 DNA sequence: TGTGCCAGCAGCTTAGGGGGTAGCGGGAAGTCCTACGAGCAGTACTTC.

The rearrangement links TRBV5-1 to TRBJ2-3, with 7 positions matching TRBD2. Per germline, CDR1 SGHRS and CDR2 YFSETQ. V lost 0 bases to trimming and J lost 6 bases; unmatched junction nucleotides: 4. This CDR3 is built from 14 residues. The CDR3 DNA reads as TGCGCCAGCAGCTTGGTTCTAGCGGTGGATACGCAGTATTTT. Amino acids: CASSLVLAVDTQYF.

V and J are TRBV3-1 (or the pseudogene TRBV3-2) and TRBJ2-7, with D maybe TRBD1 (5 bases). V lost 4 bases and J lost 3, with 7 bases in between. Germline V gives CDR1 LGHDT, CDR2 YNNKEL (reference sequence). The CDR3 sequence is 12 residues long. CDR3 sequence (DNA): TGTGCCAGCAGCCCAGGGTTCTACGAGCAGTACTTC. Protein: CASSPGFYEQYF.

CDR3 region: CASSKETDNEQFF. In DNA form, the CDR3 reads TGTGCCAGCAGCAAAGAGACAGACAATGAGCAGTTCTTC. The V and J genes are TRBV21-1 and TRBJ2-1; the table's D call of TRBD1 was not tested on the DNA. TRBV21-1 is an annotated pseudogene. CDR3 length: 13 residues.

V and J are TRBV19 and TRBJ1-1, with TRBD1 matching 7 bases. V gave up 4 bases and J gave up 0 bases; unmatched junction bases: 2. CDR1 is LNHDA and CDR2 is SQIVND in the germline V gene (reference sequence). The CDR3 spans 14 residues. The CDR3 protein is CASSKDRVNTEAFF. CDR3 nucleotides: TGTGCCAGTAGTAAAGACAGGGTGAACACTGAAGCTTTCTTT.

The chain recombines TRBV11-2 with TRBJ1-3; D is possibly TRBD1 (6 bases). Germline-derived CDR1 and CDR2 are SGHAT and FQNNGV. The V and J ends lost 3 bases and 0 bases respectively, with 12 bases between them. CDR3 length: 16 residues. The CDR3 sequence is CASSFNRDVSGNTIYF. The CDR3 DNA is TGTGCCAGCAGCTTTAACAGGGATGTCTCTGGAAACACCATATATTTT.